Given below is one T cell receptor beta chain in context. Antigen unknown. PCR replicates from unsorted PBMC used approximately 0.3 ug DNA, and this amount was roughly 32,000 T cell genomes. Profiled with immunoSEQ multiplex PCR; TCRdb holds only in-frame clones, not every one. Counted here are 450,000 to 550,000 clones, about four fifths occurring once; the ten biggest clones make up 10% to 15%. Germline loops: CDR1 LNHDA, CDR2 SQIVND (reference sequence). Deletions cut 6 bases from V and 4 bases from J, with 7 bases between. The CDR3 length is 11 residues. This sample is part of a study of shared clonotypes between healthy human individuals. Everyone who donated was a Caucasian adult who lived in Nashville, Tennessee. Unsorted samples relied on around 100 million PBMCs, which served as the source of genomic DNA. Study-level results: Sampling included only blood; tissue repertoires likely differ.

V gene TRBV19 combines with J gene TRBJ2-7, with D hard to call. The sequence was collected from a woman in her thirties or forties in good health. Some clones in this sample may be carry-over from other donors' samples. The sample consisted of PBMCs. CDR3 DNA: TGTGCCAGTAGAGATCGGTACGAGCAGTACTTC. It specifies CASRDRYEQYF.